The 25 T cell receptor beta chains in this list originate from one sample, sequenced in a study of T-cell reconstitution after alpha-beta-depleted transplantation in children. Unique molecular identifiers were used in preparing the TCRbeta library. MiXCR, applied by TCRdb to the PCR reads, yields one record per CDR3 protein. The sample has 350,000 to 450,000 distinct CDR3 sequences, 10% to 15% seen once. Sequencing used PBMCs, obtained from the stem cell graft. All receptors derive from a human donor who donated a stem cell graft to a child with Fanconi anemia.

The chain joins TRBV6-1 to TRBJ1-2, with 10 positions matching TRBD1. This CDR3 is 16 amino acids long. The V gene end was trimmed by 6 bases and the J gene end by 4 bases; junction bases not matched to a gene: 11. The V gene's germline CDR1 is MNHNS and CDR2 SASEGT. CDR3 DNA: TGTGCCAGCAGCCCGGGACAGGGGTACTTAGGCTATGGCTACACCTTC. Its protein is CASSPGQGYLGYGYTF.

The chain links TRBV29-1 to TRBJ2-5; D unclear. The CDR3 totals 12 residues. V was trimmed by 4 bases and J by 3 bases, leaving 9 bases between them. The V gene's germline CDR1 is SQVTM and CDR2 ANQGSEA. CDR3: CSVGPLEETQYF. The CDR3 coding sequence is TGCAGCGTTGGACCGCTTGAAGAGACCCAGTACTTC.

This clonotype was recorded a few times. V and J are TRBV6-2 or TRBV6-3 and TRBJ2-7; no reliable D call. Germline CDR1 and CDR2: MNHEY and SVGEGT. The CDR3 length is 13 residues. The V gene lost 2 bases and the J gene lost 2 bases, with 7 bases spanning the gap. This chain's CDR3 is CASSYAVPYEQYF. The CDR3 coding sequence is TGTGCCAGCAGTTACGCTGTACCCTACGAGCAGTACTTC.

This clonotype has a handful of counts. J is TRBJ1-1 and V is TRBV6-1; possibly TRBD1 for D (5 bases). Trimming took 6 bases from V and 3 from J, leaving 17 bases between them. Germline assignment: CDR1 MNHNS and CDR2 SASEGT. This CDR3 is 15 amino acids long. Here the CDR3 DNA reads TGTGCCAGCAGCCCCGAGGGGAGCGCGCACACTGAAGCTTTCTTT. Its protein product is CASSPEGSAHTEAFF.

This clonotype has only a few counts. The rearrangement links TRBV6-1 to TRBJ1-2; D gene ambiguous. The V gene lost 7 bases and the J gene lost 0 bases, with 12 bases spanning the gap. Looked up from germline, CDR1 is MNHNS and CDR2 is SASEGT. The CDR3 contains 14 residues. The DNA for the CDR3 is TGTGCCAGCAAGGCACAGCCTTCTAACTATGGCTACACCTTC. Amino acid sequence: CASKAQPSNYGYTF.

This chain links TRBV20-1 with TRBJ1-2, with 10 bases lining up with TRBD1. The CDR3 has 14 amino acids. Germline values: CDR1 DFQATT, CDR2 SNEGSKA (reference sequence). V lost 6 bases to trimming and J lost 4 bases; unmatched junction nucleotides: 8. CDR3 sequence: CSASTTGGAYGYTF. CDR3 nucleotide sequence: TGCAGTGCCTCCACGACAGGGGGCGCCTATGGCTACACCTTC.

This clonotype was found a few times. V usage is TRBV12-3 or TRBV12-4 and J usage is TRBJ2-2, with D uncertain. The CDR3 has 15 residues. Trimming stripped 3 bases from V and 6 bases from J, with 14 bases between. The CDR3 DNA follows: TGTGCCAGCAGTTTTGCCGGGTCCTCCGCCGGGGAGCTGTTTTTT. Amino acid sequence: CASSFAGSSAGELFF.

This clonotype was observed a handful of times. V and J are TRBV27 and TRBJ2-2; TRBD1 matches at 7 bases. V lost 6 bases to trimming and J lost 2 bases; unmatched junction nucleotides: 3. The CDR3 has 14 residues. Germline values: CDR1 MNHEY, CDR2 SMNVEV (reference sequence). The CDR3 DNA reads as TGTGCCAGCAGGATAGGGGGCAACACCGGGGAGCTGTTTTTT. Encoded protein: CASRIGGNTGELFF.

The chain joins TRBV5-1 to TRBJ2-3; 11 nucleotides align to TRBD2. The germline V gene has CDR1 SGHRS and CDR2 YFSETQ. This CDR3 region has 18 residues. The junction had 10 bases not matched to a gene; V was cut back by 4 bases and J by 0 bases. CDR3 DNA sequence: TGCGCCAGCAGCCGGTCGGCTAGCGGGGGGACGAGCACAGATACGCAGTATTTT. Translation: CASSRSASGGTSTDTQYF.

This rearrangement joins TRBV18 to TRBJ1-5; D not certain. Between the trimmed V and J ends, which lost 2 bases and 2 bases, there was a span of 7 bases. The length of the CDR3 is 14 residues. CDR1 is KGHSH, CDR2 LQKENI, per germline. CDR3 DNA: TGTGCCAGCTCACCAGGGCCAGGCAATCAGCCCCAGCATTTT. Residues: CASSPGPGNQPQHF.

This clonotype was seen repeatedly, ten times or more. V and J are TRBV3-1 and TRBJ2-7, with 7 bases that match TRBD1. The CDR3 totals 14 residues. The trim removed 4 bases at V and 2 bases at J, leaving 5 bases unmatched. Germline lookup yields CDR1 LGHDT and CDR2 YNNKEL (reference sequence). CDR3 sequence reads: CASSLYQGAYEQYF. CDR3 coding DNA: TGTGCCAGCAGCCTTTATCAGGGGGCCTACGAGCAGTACTTC.

At least ten counts were recorded for this clonotype. V and J are TRBV6-5 and TRBJ2-7; 7 bases match TRBD1. With V trimmed by 6 bases and J by 6 bases, 8 bases remained unmatched. The CDR3 runs to 13 residues. Germline V gene sequence: CDR1 MNHEY, CDR2 SVGAGI. The CDR3 region is CASRAEGTAEQYF. CDR3 DNA: TGTGCCAGCAGGGCAGAAGGGACAGCCGAGCAGTACTTC.

At least ten counts were recorded for this clonotype. The rearrangement joins TRBV5-1 to TRBJ1-2; the D is unclear. CDR1 and CDR2 from the germline V gene are SGHRS and YFSETQ. The CDR3 has 16 amino acids. V lost 0 bases to trimming and J lost 1 base, with 13 bases between them. The CDR3 region has the DNA TGCGCCAGCAGCTTGGACCCCTCGACGGTTAACTATGGCTACACCTTC. Its protein product is CASSLDPSTVNYGYTF.

This chain connects TRBV7-8 to TRBJ2-3; D is possibly TRBD1 or TRBD2 (5 bases each). This CDR3 comprises 14 residues. V shed 8 bases and J shed 1 base, with 13 bases lying between them. Germline V gene lookup returns CDR1 SGHVS and CDR2 FQNEAQ. The CDR3 sequence is CASQRRGGTDTQYF. DNA for the CDR3: TGTGCCAGCCAGAGGAGAGGGGGCACAGATACGCAGTATTTT.

This clonotype appeared a few times. The CDR3 here is CASSLGVDSENEKLFF. CDR3 nucleotides: TGTGCCAGCAGCTTGGGCGTAGACAGCGAGAATGAAAAACTGTTTTTT. This sequence joins TRBV11-2 and TRBJ1-4; D is perhaps TRBD1 (5 bases). The V and J ends lost 3 bases and 5 bases respectively, with 16 bases between them. Germline values: CDR1 SGHAT, CDR2 FQNNGV. This CDR3 spans 16 amino acids.

The chain recombines TRBV4-1 with TRBJ1-1; D unclear. Trimming pared 3 bases from V and 8 bases from J, leaving 16 bases between. The CDR3 length is 14 residues. The V gene's germline CDR1 is MGHRA and CDR2 YSYEKL. This chain's CDR3 is CASSHPGRTGEAFF. CDR3 DNA: TGCGCCAGCAGCCACCCCGGACGGACGGGGGAAGCTTTCTTT.

V gene TRBV12-3 or TRBV12-4 combines with J gene TRBJ1-4, with D maybe TRBD1 (5 bases). V lost 1 base and J lost 5, with 11 bases in between. The CDR3 extends over 15 amino acids. The CDR3 sequence: CASSLVGRANEKLFF. Here the CDR3 DNA reads TGTGCCAGCAGTTTAGTGGGCAGGGCCAATGAAAAACTGTTTTTT.

Many counts were recorded for this clonotype. The V and J genes are TRBV12-3 or TRBV12-4 and TRBJ1-1; D is unresolved. V was clipped by 2 bases and J by 4 bases, with 5 bases between them. This CDR3 spans 12 amino acids. Written as DNA, the CDR3 is TGTGCCAGCAGTTTATTTGGCACTGAAGCTTTCTTT. Residues: CASSLFGTEAFF.

This rearrangement joins TRBV7-2 to TRBJ1-5; D is ambiguous. The CDR3 length is 13 residues. The V end was cut by 1 base, the J end by 15 bases, with 16 bases between. Germline V gives CDR1 SGHTA, CDR2 FQGNSA. CDR3 protein: CASSLEFRRRLHF. The CDR3 bases are TGTGCCAGCAGCTTAGAATTCAGAAGACGTTTGCATTTT.

Ten or more counts support this clonotype. V is TRBV5-6 and J is TRBJ1-2, with 8 bases aligning to TRBD1. The J segment lost 3 bases and the V segment lost 2 bases, leaving 0 bases of the junction unmatched. The V gene's germline CDR1 is SGHDT and CDR2 YYEEEE. The CDR3 has 13 amino acids. As DNA, the CDR3 is TGTGCCAGCAGCTTACAGGGGGACTATGGCTACACCTTC. Translating gives CASSLQGDYGYTF.

The chain has TRBV2 and TRBJ1-3, with D perhaps TRBD1 (6 bases). The V and J ends lost 8 bases and 2 bases respectively, with 10 bases between them. Germline CDR1 reads SNHLY; CDR2 reads FYNNEI. The CDR3 sequence is 13 residues long. CDR3 amino acids: CASSGVTGNTIYF. Written as DNA, the CDR3 is TGTGCCAGCTCAGGGGTTACTGGAAACACCATATATTTT. Combining the CDR3 with reference TRBV2 and TRBJ1-3 gives the whole variable domain EPEVTQTPSHQVTQMGQEVILRCVPISNHLYFYWYRQILGQKVEFLVSFYNNEISEKSEIFDDQFSVERPDGSNFTLKIRSTKLEDSAMYFCASSGVTGNTIYFGEGSWLTVV.

This clonotype appeared a few times. The gene calls are TRBV5-1 and TRBJ2-5; the match to TRBD2 covers 8 bases. Per germline, CDR1 SGHRS and CDR2 YFSETQ. J gave up 3 bases and V 6 bases, and 4 bases lay outside the gene matches. This CDR3 is 13 amino acids long. The DNA of the CDR3 is TGCGCCAGCACAGCGGGGGCCGAAGAGACCCAGTACTTC. It translates to CASTAGAEETQYF.

The rearrangement links TRBV5-1 to TRBJ2-3; the D gene could be TRBD1 or TRBD2 (5 bases each). Trimming cost V 3 bases and J 1 base, with 15 bases left between them. The CDR3 runs 16 residues. CDR1 is SGHRS and CDR2 is YFSETQ in the germline V gene. The CDR3 region has the DNA TGCGCCAGCAGCTCCCTCGCCGGGGCCGGCACAGATACGCAGTATTTT. Protein sequence: CASSSLAGAGTDTQYF.

This clonotype has a handful of counts. CDR3 region: CAINAGGGTEAFF. The CDR3 DNA reads TGTGCCATCAATGCGGGAGGGGGGACTGAAGCTTTCTTT. The chain uses TRBV10-3 and TRBJ1-1, with D perhaps matching TRBD1 (6 bases). The germline V and J ends were trimmed by 7 bases and 5 bases, with 14 bases remaining between them. This CDR3 region has 13 residues. Germline V gives CDR1 ENHRY, CDR2 SYGVKD.

This clonotype was observed at least ten times. The chain recombines TRBV12-3 or TRBV12-4 with TRBJ1-4, with 10 nucleotides matching TRBD1. The J segment lost 6 bases and the V segment lost 3 bases, leaving 4 bases of the junction unmatched. This CDR3 contains 15 residues. This CDR3 is CASSFRDRGDEKLFF. The CDR3 DNA reads as TGTGCCAGCAGTTTTAGGGACAGGGGAGATGAAAAACTGTTTTTT.